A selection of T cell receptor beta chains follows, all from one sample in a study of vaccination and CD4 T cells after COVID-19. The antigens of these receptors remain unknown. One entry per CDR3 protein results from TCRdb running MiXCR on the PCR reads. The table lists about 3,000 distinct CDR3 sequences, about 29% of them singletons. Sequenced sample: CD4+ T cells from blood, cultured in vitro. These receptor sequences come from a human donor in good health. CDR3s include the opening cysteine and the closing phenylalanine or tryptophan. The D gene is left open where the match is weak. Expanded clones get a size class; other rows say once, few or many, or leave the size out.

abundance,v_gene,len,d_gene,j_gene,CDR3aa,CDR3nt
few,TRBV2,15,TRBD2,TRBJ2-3,CASSGDYTSTDTQYF,TGTGCCAGCAGTGGGGACTATACTAGCACAGATACGCAGTATTTT
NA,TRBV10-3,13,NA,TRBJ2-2,CAISENRAGELFF,TGTGCCATCAGTGAAAACAGGGCCGGGGAGCTGTTTTTT
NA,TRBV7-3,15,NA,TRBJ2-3,CASSPSRGVTDTQYF,TGTGCCAGCAGCCCCAGTAGGGGGGTAACAGATACGCAGTATTTT
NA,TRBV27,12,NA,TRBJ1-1,CASSLSGTEAFF,TGTGCCAGCAGTTTATCAGGCACTGAAGCTTTCTTT
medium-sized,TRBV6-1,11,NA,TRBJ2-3,CASKRWDTQYF,TGTGCCAGTAAGCGGTGGGATACGCAGTATTTT
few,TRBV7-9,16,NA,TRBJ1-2,CASSLGPKDRNYGYTF,TGTGCCAGCAGCTTGGGGCCCAAGGACAGAAATTATGGCTACACCTTC
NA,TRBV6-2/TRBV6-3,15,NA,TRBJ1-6,CASSSRETYNSPLHF,TGTGCCAGCAGTTCCAGGGAAACCTATAATTCACCCCTCCACTTT
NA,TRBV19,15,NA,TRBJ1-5,CASSIGEGFHQPQHF,TGTGCCAGTAGTATAGGAGAGGGTTTTCATCAGCCCCAGCATTTT
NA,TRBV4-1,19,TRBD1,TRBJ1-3,CASSSGVQGTGVSGNTIYF,TGCGCCAGCAGCTCGGGCGTACAAGGGACAGGGGTTTCTGGAAACACCATATATTTT
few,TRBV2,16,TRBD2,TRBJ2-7,CASSEESGGIVYEQYF,TGTGCCAGCAGTGAAGAGAGCGGGGGAATAGTGTACGAGCAGTACTTC
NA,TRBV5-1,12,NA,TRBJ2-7,CASSLTGAEQYF,TGCGCCAGCAGCCTCACGGGGGCCGAGCAGTACTTC
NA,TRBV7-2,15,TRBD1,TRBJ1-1,CASSRGRTGVTEAFF,TGTGCCAGCAGCAGGGGGAGGACAGGGGTGACTGAAGCTTTCTTT
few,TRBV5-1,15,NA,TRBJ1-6,CASSLIAGLNSPLHF,TGCGCCAGCAGCTTGATCGCAGGGCTCAATTCACCCCTCCACTTT
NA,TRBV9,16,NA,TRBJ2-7,CASSTTSSSGAREQYF,TGTGCCAGCAGCACTACCTCCTCCTCGGGGGCAAGGGAGCAGTACTTC
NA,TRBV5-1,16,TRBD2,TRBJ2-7,CASSLGGSGSSYEQYF,TGCGCCAGCAGCTTGGGAGGTAGCGGGAGTTCCTACGAGCAGTACTTC
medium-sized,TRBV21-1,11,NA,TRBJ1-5,CASSKGQPQHF,TGTGCCAGCAGCAAAGGTCAGCCCCAGCATTTT
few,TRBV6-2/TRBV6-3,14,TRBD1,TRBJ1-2,CASSLYGTGVGYTF,TGTGCCAGCAGTCTGTACGGGACAGGGGTCGGCTACACCTTC
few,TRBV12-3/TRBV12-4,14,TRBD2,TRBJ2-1,CASRAGPHYNEQFF,TGTGCCAGCAGAGCGGGGCCCCACTACAATGAGCAGTTCTTC
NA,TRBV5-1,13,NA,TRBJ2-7,CASSLGQFYEQYF,TGCGCCAGCAGCTTGGGACAGTTCTACGAGCAGTACTTC
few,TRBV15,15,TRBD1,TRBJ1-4,CATSSWGQDNEKLFF,TGTGCCACCAGCAGCTGGGGACAGGACAATGAAAAACTGTTTTTT
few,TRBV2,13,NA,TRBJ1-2,CASIGSRLYGYTF,TGTGCCAGCATCGGCAGCCGCCTCTATGGCTACACCTTC
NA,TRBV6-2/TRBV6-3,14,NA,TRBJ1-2,CASTSYRANYGYTF,TGTGCCAGCACCTCGTACAGGGCCAACTATGGCTACACCTTC
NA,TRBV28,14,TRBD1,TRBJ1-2,CASSFQGTGNGYTF,TGTGCCAGCAGTTTTCAGGGGACAGGGAACGGCTACACCTTC
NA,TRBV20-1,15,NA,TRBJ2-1,CSAVGRALSYNEQFF,TGCAGTGCTGTGGGCAGGGCCCTCTCCTACAATGAGCAGTTCTTC
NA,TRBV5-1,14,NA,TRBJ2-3,CASSLTGPHDTQYF,TGCGCCAGCAGCTTGACCGGACCACACGATACGCAGTATTTT
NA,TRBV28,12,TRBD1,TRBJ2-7,CASESRGHEQYF,TGTGCCAGCGAGAGTAGGGGGCACGAGCAGTACTTC
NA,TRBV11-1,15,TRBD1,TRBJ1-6,CASSASGTGDSPLHF,TGTGCCAGCAGCGCCTCCGGGACAGGGGATTCACCCCTCCACTTT
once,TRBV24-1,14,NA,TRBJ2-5,CATSYTGEVETQYF,TGTGCCACCAGTTATACAGGGGAGGTAGAGACCCAGTACTTC
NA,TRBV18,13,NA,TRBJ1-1,CASSPPGVTEAFF,TGTGCCAGCTCACCCCCGGGGGTCACTGAAGCTTTCTTT
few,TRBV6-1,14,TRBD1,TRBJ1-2,CASSERQGATGYTF,TGTGCCAGCAGTGAGAGACAGGGGGCGACGGGCTACACCTTC
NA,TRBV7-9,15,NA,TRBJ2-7,CASSLFTGRYDEQYF,TGTGCCAGCAGCTTATTTACGGGGCGGTACGACGAGCAGTACTTC
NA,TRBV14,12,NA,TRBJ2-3,CASSQDSYTQYF,TGTGCCAGCAGCCAAGATTCTTATACGCAGTATTTT
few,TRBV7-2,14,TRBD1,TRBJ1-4,CASSLGQGGEKLFF,TGTGCCAGCAGCTTAGGACAGGGGGGGGAAAAACTGTTTTTT
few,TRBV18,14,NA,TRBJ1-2,CASSPAAGNEGYTF,TGTGCCAGCTCACCAGCCGCAGGGAATGAAGGCTACACCTTC
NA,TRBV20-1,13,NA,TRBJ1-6,CSARGGADSPLHF,TGCAGTGCTAGAGGGGGCGCCGATTCACCCCTCCACTTT
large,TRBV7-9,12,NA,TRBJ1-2,CASSLGPNGYTF,TGTGCCAGCAGCTTAGGACCCAATGGCTACACCTTC
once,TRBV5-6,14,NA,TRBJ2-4,CASSRGEPSHIQYF,TGTGCCAGCAGCCGAGGGGAGCCCTCCCACATTCAGTACTTC
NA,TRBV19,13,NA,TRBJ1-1,CASSPGTGSEAFF,TGTGCCAGTAGTCCGGGGACCGGATCTGAAGCTTTCTTT
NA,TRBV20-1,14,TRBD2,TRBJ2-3,CSAPKAGSTDTQYF,TGCAGTGCTCCAAAAGCGGGGAGCACAGATACGCAGTATTTT
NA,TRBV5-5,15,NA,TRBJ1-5,CASSLAGGRDQPQHF,TGTGCCAGCAGCTTGGCGGGTGGACGGGATCAGCCCCAGCATTTT
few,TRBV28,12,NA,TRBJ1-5,CASSLQSQPQHF,TGTGCCAGCAGTTTACAAAGTCAGCCCCAGCATTTT
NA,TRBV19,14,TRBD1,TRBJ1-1,CASTKTGGNTEAFF,TGTGCCAGTACCAAGACAGGGGGAAACACTGAAGCTTTCTTT
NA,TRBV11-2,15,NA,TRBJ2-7,CASSIPGRQSYEQYF,TGTGCCAGCAGCATCCCAGGGCGGCAGTCCTACGAGCAGTACTTC